The text below deals with one T cell receptor beta chain. Not enrolled were patients with uncontrolled infection, other autoimmune disease, pregnancy or lactation. It was RNA transcripts that yielded the amplified TCR beta CDR3 regions. A set of HTBI primers served as the primers for a first-round RT-PCR of the TCR CDR3. TCRdb redid the calling of the multiplex PCR reads with MiXCR, one entry per CDR3 protein. The profile covers around 760,000 distinct CDR3 sequences, with 35% appearing a single time and less than 40% taken by the ten largest. These data come from a study of T cells in Graves' hyperthyroidism and ophthalmopathy. The V and J ends lost 1 base and 5 bases, in that order; junction bases with no gene match: 10. This CDR3 is built from 16 residues. CDR1 MGHDK and CDR2 SYGVNS come from the germline V gene.

The rearrangement joins TRBV25-1 to TRBJ2-7; 8 nucleotides match TRBD1. Sequencing was done on a sample of blood. This TCR came from a woman aged 40 to 55 with Graves' hyperthyroidism. In DNA, the CDR3 is TGTGCCAGCAGTGAATGGAGGCAGGGGGCGCGCAACGAGCAGTACTTC. Translation gives CASSEWRQGARNEQYF.